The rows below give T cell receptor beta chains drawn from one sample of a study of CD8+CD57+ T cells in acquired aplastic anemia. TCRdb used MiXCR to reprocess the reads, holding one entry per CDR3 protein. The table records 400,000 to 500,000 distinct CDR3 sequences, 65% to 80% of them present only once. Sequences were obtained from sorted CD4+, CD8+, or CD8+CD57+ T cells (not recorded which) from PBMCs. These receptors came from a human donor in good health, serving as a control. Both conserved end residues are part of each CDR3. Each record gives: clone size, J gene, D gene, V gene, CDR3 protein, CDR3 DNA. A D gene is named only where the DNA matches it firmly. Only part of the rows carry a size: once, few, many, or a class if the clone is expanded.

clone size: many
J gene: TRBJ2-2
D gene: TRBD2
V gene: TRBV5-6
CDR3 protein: CASSLYGLAGGTGELFF
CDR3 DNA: TGTGCCAGCAGCTTGTACGGTCTAGCGGGGGGGACCGGGGAGCTGTTTTTT

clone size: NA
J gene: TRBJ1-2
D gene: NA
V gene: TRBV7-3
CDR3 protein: CASRSQGGSYGYPF
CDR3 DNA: TGTGCCAGCAGGTCCCAGGGTGGAAGTTATGGCTACCCCTTC

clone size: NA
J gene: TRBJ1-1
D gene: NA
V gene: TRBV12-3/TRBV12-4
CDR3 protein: CASSSQMGTGAFF
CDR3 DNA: TGCGCCAGCAGTAGTCAAATGGGAACTGGAGCTTTCTTT

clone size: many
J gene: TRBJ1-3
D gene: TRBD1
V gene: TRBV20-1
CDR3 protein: CSARSTTGDHTIYF
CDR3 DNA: TGCAGTGCTAGATCCACGACAGGGGACCACACCATATATTTT

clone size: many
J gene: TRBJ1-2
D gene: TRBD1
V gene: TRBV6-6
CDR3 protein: CASRRSQGDAYGYTF
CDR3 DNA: TGTGCCAGCAGACGGAGTCAGGGGGACGCCTATGGCTACACCTTC

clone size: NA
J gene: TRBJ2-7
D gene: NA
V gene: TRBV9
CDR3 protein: CASSKTAGSYAQDF
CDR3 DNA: TGTGCCAGCAGCAAAACTGCCGGTTCCTATGCGCAGGACTTC

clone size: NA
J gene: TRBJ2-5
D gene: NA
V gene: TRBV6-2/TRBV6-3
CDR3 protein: CASSPTRSFTTQETQYF
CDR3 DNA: TGTGCCAGCAGTCCCACCCGTAGCTTCACAACCCAAGAGACCCAGTACTTC

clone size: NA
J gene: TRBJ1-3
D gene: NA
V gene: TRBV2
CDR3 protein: CASSSRERHLNTIYF
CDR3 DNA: TGTGCCAGCAGTTCACGGGAGCGGCACCTAAACACCATATATTTT

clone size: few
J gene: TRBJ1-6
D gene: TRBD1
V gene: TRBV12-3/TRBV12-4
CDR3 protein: CASSFGRDSYNSPLHF
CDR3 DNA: TGTGCCAGCAGTTTCGGCCGGGACAGCTATAATTCACCCCTCCACTTT

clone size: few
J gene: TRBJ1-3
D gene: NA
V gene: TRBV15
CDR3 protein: CATSRDITIGNTIYF
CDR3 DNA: TGTGCCACCAGCAGAGATATCACAATAGGAAACACCATATATTTT

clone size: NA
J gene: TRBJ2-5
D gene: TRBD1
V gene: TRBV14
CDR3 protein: CASSLPTGVRDEREETQYF
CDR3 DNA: TGTGCCAGCAGCCTCCCGACAGGGGTGAGGGACGAGCGGGAAGAGACCCAGTACTTC

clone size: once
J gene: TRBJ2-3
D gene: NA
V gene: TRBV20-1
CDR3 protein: CSARFCGHREYF
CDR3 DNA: TGCAGTGCTAGATTCTGTGGACACAGGGAGTATTTT

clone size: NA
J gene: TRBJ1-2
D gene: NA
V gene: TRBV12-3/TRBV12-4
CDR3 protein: CASSFSETANYGYTF
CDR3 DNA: TGTGCCAGCAGCTTCTCTGAGACAGCGAACTATGGCTACACCTTC

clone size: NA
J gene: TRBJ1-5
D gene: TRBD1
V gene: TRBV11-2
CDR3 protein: CASSQDRAGQPQHF
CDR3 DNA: TGTGCCAGCAGCCAAGACAGGGCTGGTCAGCCCCAGCATTTT

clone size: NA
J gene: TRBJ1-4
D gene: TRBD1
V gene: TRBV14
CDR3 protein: CASSPGPGQGDEKLFF
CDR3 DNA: TGTGCCAGCAGTCCTGGTCCGGGACAGGGGGATGAAAAACTGTTTTTT

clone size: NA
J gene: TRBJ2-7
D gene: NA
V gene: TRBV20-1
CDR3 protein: CSARTQEKKYEQYF
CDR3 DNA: TGCAGTGCTAGAACACAGGAGAAGAAGTACGAGCAGTACTTC

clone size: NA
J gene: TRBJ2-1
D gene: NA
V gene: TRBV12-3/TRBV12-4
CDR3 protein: CASSLGSRNYNEQFF
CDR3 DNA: TGTGCCAGCAGTCTAGGTTCTAGAAATTACAATGAGCAGTTCTTC

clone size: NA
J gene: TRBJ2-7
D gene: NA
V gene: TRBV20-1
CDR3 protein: CSARYGAYEQYF
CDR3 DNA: TGCAGTGCTAGATACGGCGCCTACGAGCAGTACTTC

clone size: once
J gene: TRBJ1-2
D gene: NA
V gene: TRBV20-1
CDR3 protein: CSARDHSPYGYTF
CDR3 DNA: TGCAGTGCTAGAGATCACAGTCCTTATGGCTACACCTTC

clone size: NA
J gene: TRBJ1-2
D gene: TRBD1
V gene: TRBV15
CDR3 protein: CATSPLQGGQRYGYTF
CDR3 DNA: TGTGCCACCAGCCCCCTTCAGGGGGGGCAACGCTATGGCTACACCTTC

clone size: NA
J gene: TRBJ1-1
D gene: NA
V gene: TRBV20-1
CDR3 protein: CSATPPSETAEAFF
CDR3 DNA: TGCAGTGCTACCCCACCGTCGGAAACCGCTGAAGCTTTCTTT

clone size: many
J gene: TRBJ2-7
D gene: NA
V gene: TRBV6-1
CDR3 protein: CASSEAGGREQYF
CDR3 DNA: TGTGCCAGCAGTGAAGCGGGGGGCAGAGAGCAGTACTTC

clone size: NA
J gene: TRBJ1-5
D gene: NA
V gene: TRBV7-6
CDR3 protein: CASSWDAGHPQHF
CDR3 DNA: TGTGCCAGCAGCTGGGACGCGGGCCACCCCCAGCATTTT

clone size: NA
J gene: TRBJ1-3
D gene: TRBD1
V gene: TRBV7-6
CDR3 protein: CASSIGTGRAGNTIYF
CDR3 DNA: TGTGCCAGCAGCATAGGGACAGGGAGGGCTGGAAACACCATATATTTT